This T cell receptor (beta chain) was recovered during a study of shared clonotypes between healthy human individuals. Concerning this clone itself: Its antigen remains unknown.

Generated by immunoSEQ multiplex PCR, the TCRdb table keeps only in-frame clones and is missing some. The table shows some 2,400,000 clones, with under 97% occurring only once. Nashville, Tennessee was home to all donors, who were Caucasian adults. V lost 7 bases, J lost 1 base, and 13 bases lay in between. Germline V gene sequence: CDR1 LNHDA, CDR2 SQIVND (reference sequence). This CDR3 is built from 15 residues. The study, taken as a whole, reports: Generally, naive subsets (rather than memory subsets) showed larger estimated richness.

The receptor comes from a man aged 18-30 years in good health. Sequenced material: naive CD4+ T cells sorted from blood. The subset denotes: CD45RA+ positively selected. This sequence joins TRBV19 and TRBJ2-2, with D tentatively TRBD2 (6 bases). CDR3 sequence reads: CASNGGSGNTGELFF. CDR3 sequence (DNA): TGTGCCAGTAACGGCGGTAGCGGGAACACCGGGGAGCTGTTTTTT.